The next 27 T cell receptor beta chains were all read from a single sample in a study of blood T cell repertoires in COVID-19 (dated by TCRdb to the early 2020s). The library relied on the immunoSEQ multiplex PCR assay. This immuneACCESS table, as held by TCRdb, lists in-frame sequences with V and J called but not all clones. Of the missing ones, under half trace to an unresolved V gene in checked studies; the others have no known cause. This sample lists roughly 170,000 clones; about 84% were detected once. The ten largest clones add up to less than 15% of the sample. The sample taken for sequencing was PBMCs or T cells enriched from blood (not recorded which). These TCRs come from a man aged 50 or older who had recovered from COVID-19.

A few counts support this clone. V usage is TRBV4-3 and J usage is TRBJ1-6; TRBD1 agrees at 7 bases. The V gene end was trimmed by 0 bases and the J gene end by 9 bases; junction bases not matched to a gene: 8. CDR3 length: 16 residues. From germline, CDR1 is LGHNA and CDR2 YSLEER. CDR3 in amino acids: CASSQDSTGRGSPLHF. CDR3 bases: TGCGCCAGCAGCCAAGATTCGACAGGGAGAGGTTCACCCCTCCACTTT.

A single count supports this clone. The CDR3 is CASSDSREDGYTF. CDR3 DNA: TGTGCCAGTAGCGACTCCAGGGAGGATGGCTACACCTTC. This chain connects TRBV19 to TRBJ1-2; D is perhaps TRBD1 (5 bases). Germline loops: CDR1 LNHDA, CDR2 SQIVND (reference sequence). The CDR3 contains 13 residues. V lost 6 bases and J lost 6, with 14 bases in between.

CDR3 sequence: CASSLRKNIQYF. In DNA, the CDR3 is TGTGCCAGCAGTTTACGCAAAAACATTCAGTACTTC. The gene calls are TRBV28 and TRBJ2-4, with D unresolved. Germline V gene sequence: CDR1 MDHEN, CDR2 SYDVKM. V lost 2 bases, J lost 3 bases, and 2 bases lay in between. The CDR3 extends over 12 amino acids. Full variable domain (remainder filled in from reference TRBV28 and TRBJ2-4): DVKVTQSSRYLVKRTGEKVFLECVQDMDHENMFWYRQDPGLGLRLIYFSYDVKMKEKGDIPEGYSVSREKKERFSLILESASTNQTSMYLCASSLRKNIQYFGAGTRLSVL.

The chain is built from TRBV7-3 and TRBJ2-1, with D uncertain. CDR1 SGHTA and CDR2 FQGTGA come from the germline V gene. Trimming took off 4 bases at V and 0 bases at J, with 13 bases between the two ends. CDR3 length equals 16 residues. CDR3 loop: CASSSRPWSSYNEQFF. The CDR3 DNA is TGTGCCAGCAGCTCCCGGCCCTGGAGCTCCTACAATGAGCAGTTCTTC.

This clone was counted once. The chain uses TRBV28 and TRBJ1-2; 7 nucleotides line up with TRBD1. The CDR3 spans 11 residues. The V and J ends lost 6 bases and 9 bases, in that order; junction bases with no gene match: 4. CDR1 and CDR2 from the germline V gene are MDHEN and SYDVKM. This CDR3 reads CASRAGGSYTF. DNA for the CDR3: TGTGCCAGCAGGGCAGGGGGTAGCTACACCTTC.

The chain combines TRBV12-3 or TRBV12-4 with TRBJ2-1; tentative D call: TRBD1 (6 bases). The CDR3 contains 13 residues. Deletions cut 5 bases from V and 7 bases from J, with 12 bases between. The CDR3 DNA reads as TGTGCCAGCAGTGAGAACAGGGTAAATGAGCAGTTCTTC. It encodes CASSENRVNEQFF.

The chain employs TRBV18 and TRBJ1-5; D not certain. Trimming stripped 6 bases from V and 0 bases from J, with 12 bases between. This CDR3 region has 15 residues. CDR1 is KGHSH, CDR2 LQKENI, per germline. The CDR3 spells CASSPFSGSNQPQHF. The CDR3 DNA is TGTGCCAGCTCCCCATTCTCGGGTAGCAATCAGCCCCAGCATTTT.

This clone was counted once. The chain has TRBV3-1 (or the pseudogene TRBV3-2) and TRBJ1-2; no reliable D call. The germline V gene has CDR1 LGHDT and CDR2 YNNKEL (reference sequence). The CDR3 runs to 16 residues. V was pared by 0 bases and J by 0 bases, with 11 bases between. Here the CDR3 reads CASSQDDGRTNYGYTF. Here the CDR3 DNA reads TGTGCCAGCAGCCAAGATGATGGCAGGACTAACTATGGCTACACCTTC.

The chain recombines TRBV18 with TRBJ2-7; 7 bases map to TRBD1. Trimming removed 6 bases from V and 0 bases from J; junction bases left unmatched: 8. This CDR3 contains 15 residues. CDR1 is KGHSH, CDR2 LQKENI, per germline. CDR3 coding DNA: TGTGCCAGCTCTAACACAGGGGTCTACTCCTACGAGCAGTACTTC. It specifies CASSNTGVYSYEQYF.

The J gene is TRBJ2-1, the V gene TRBV5-8; 8 bases match TRBD2. V lost 0 bases, J lost 7 bases, and 6 bases stayed unmatched. Per the germline V gene, CDR1 is SGHTS and CDR2 is YDEGEE. The CDR3 totals 15 residues. The CDR3 DNA is TGTGCCAGCAGCTTGGACGGGGGGGCCCTTAATGAGCAGTTCTTC. Protein sequence: CASSLDGGALNEQFF.

In its sample, this clone was seen a few times. The chain is built from TRBV3-1 (or the pseudogene TRBV3-2) and TRBJ1-6; D gene unclear. The CDR3 has 14 amino acids. Trimming pared 1 base from V and 9 bases from J, leaving 10 bases between. CDR1 and CDR2 from the germline V gene are LGHDT and YNNKEL (reference sequence). The CDR3: CASSQVPGFSPLHF. CDR3 nucleotides: TGTGCCAGCAGCCAAGTCCCGGGGTTTTCACCCCTCCACTTT.

V usage is TRBV5-1 and J usage is TRBJ1-1, with D uncertain. Germline loops: CDR1 SGHRS, CDR2 YFSETQ. This CDR3 is 14 amino acids long. Trimming removed 1 base at V and 0 bases at J, with 7 bases between. The CDR3 DNA is TGCGCCAGCAGCTTGACACCCATGAACACTGAAGCTTTCTTT. This encodes CASSLTPMNTEAFF.

J is TRBJ2-3 and V is TRBV7-9; 9 bases match TRBD1. CDR3 length: 18 residues. Germline V gene data show CDR1 as SEHNR and CDR2 as FQNEAQ (reference sequence). The V segment lost 5 bases and the J segment 2 bases; nucleotides outside the gene matches: 14. The CDR3 loop is CASSELSLQGADTDTQYF. In DNA form, the CDR3 reads TGTGCCAGCAGCGAGCTTTCATTACAGGGGGCAGACACAGATACGCAGTATTTT.

The chain uses TRBV5-1 and TRBJ2-5, with 16 bases that match TRBD2. This CDR3 comprises 19 residues. The V gene's germline CDR1 is SGHRS and CDR2 YFSETQ. The V gene end was trimmed by 4 bases and the J gene end by 5 bases; junction bases not matched to a gene: 14. The CDR3, as DNA: TGCGCCAGCAGCAGACTACGAGGGACTAGCGGGGGGGCTAGGGAGACCCAGTACTTC. Its protein is CASSRLRGTSGGARETQYF.

There are many counts of this clone. The V and J genes are TRBV7-8 and TRBJ1-2; D gene ambiguous. The V end was cut by 2 bases, the J end by 7 bases, with 14 bases between. The germline gives CDR1 SGHVS, CDR2 FQNEAQ. This CDR3 has 14 residues. The CDR3 DNA is TGTGCCAGCAGCTTAATTACCCCTTCCAGTGGCTACACCTTC. Translated, it gives CASSLITPSSGYTF.

The chain carries TRBV5-4 and TRBJ2-3; 11 nucleotides align to TRBD2. The CDR3 sequence is 16 residues long. V lost 5 bases and J lost 0; bases outside the gene matches: 5. Germline CDR1 and CDR2: SGHNT and YYREEE (reference sequence). CDR3 amino acids: CASRQGLAASTDTQYF. The CDR3 DNA sequence: TGTGCCAGCAGACAGGGACTAGCGGCTAGCACAGATACGCAGTATTTT.

The V call is TRBV12-3 or TRBV12-4, the J call TRBJ1-6; D is undetermined. CDR3 length equals 12 residues. Trimming stripped 2 bases from V and 13 bases from J, with 9 bases between. The CDR3 reads CASSLIPGPLHF. CDR3 DNA: TGTGCCAGCAGTTTAATCCCCGGGCCCCTCCACTTT.

A note on this clone: Other DNA sequences in the sample encode the same CDR3. The chain combines TRBV12-3 or TRBV12-4 with TRBJ2-1; TRBD2 is a possible D gene (6 bases). The V and J ends lost 3 bases and 6 bases respectively, with 6 bases between them. This CDR3 comprises 12 residues. CDR3 in DNA: TGTGCCAGCAGTTTGGGGGGCAATGAGCAGTTCTTC. Amino acids: CASSLGGNEQFF.

This clone was counted only a few times. V gene TRBV6-5 combines with J gene TRBJ1-3, with a weak D call TRBD1 (5 bases). The germline gives CDR1 MNHEY, CDR2 SVGAGI. Trimming removed 4 bases at V and 7 bases at J, with 14 bases between. CDR3 size: 14 residues. CDR3 in amino acids: CASSLGVTGNTIYF. DNA for the CDR3: TGTGCCAGCAGTTTAGGGGTGACCGGGAACACCATATATTTT.

This clone was seen a few times. The chain has TRBV7-2 and TRBJ2-2; TRBD2 is a possible D gene (5 bases). This CDR3 comprises 15 residues. Germline V gene sequence: CDR1 SGHTA, CDR2 FQGNSA. Trimming shortened V by 0 bases and J by 5 bases, and 10 bases separated the two germline ends. This chain's CDR3 is CASSLALDSTGELFF. The CDR3 DNA sequence: TGTGCCAGCAGCTTAGCTCTGGACTCGACCGGGGAGCTGTTTTTT.

The rearrangement uses TRBV7-8 and TRBJ2-3, with 8 nucleotides matching TRBD2. CDR3 size: 16 residues. Germline CDR1 is SGHVS and CDR2 is FQNEAQ. V shed 5 bases, J shed 3 bases, and the junction held 10 bases outside the gene matches. The CDR3 DNA is TGTGCCAGCAGCGCCTGGCCCGGGGGGGGGACAGATACGCAGTATTTT. This encodes CASSAWPGGGTDTQYF.

The V call is TRBV30, the J call TRBJ1-2; D perhaps matches TRBD1 (5 bases). CDR1 and CDR2 (germline): GTSNPN, SVGIG (reference sequence). The CDR3 runs 14 residues. With 4 bases removed from V and 4 bases from J, the gap between germline ends came to 16 bases. DNA for the CDR3: TGTGCCTGGACCCCCGGGGGGGTCGGCTATGGCTACACCTTC. Protein sequence: CAWTPGGVGYGYTF.

This chain connects TRBV29-1 to TRBJ2-5, with D perhaps matching TRBD2 (7 bases). V was shortened by 4 bases and J by 4 bases, with 13 bases between the two germline ends. This CDR3 contains 13 residues. The germline V gene has CDR1 SQVTM and CDR2 ANQGSEA. CDR3 residues: CSVGGGARETQYF. The CDR3 DNA sequence: TGCAGCGTTGGAGGGGGGGCTAGAGAGACCCAGTACTTC.

The chain uses TRBV29-1 and TRBJ1-4, with TRBD1 identical over 8 bases. This CDR3 comprises 14 residues. V lost 6 bases and J lost 4; bases outside the gene matches: 7. Germline assignment: CDR1 SQVTM and CDR2 ANQGSEA. The CDR3 nucleotides are TGCAGCGTGCGCCGGACAGGGTATAATGAAAAACTGTTTTTT. Amino acid sequence: CSVRRTGYNEKLFF.

The chain joins TRBV7-3 to TRBJ2-3; 8 bases line up with TRBD2. V shed 5 bases, J shed 3 bases, and the junction held 7 bases outside the gene matches. CDR1 and CDR2 (germline): SGHTA, FQGTGA. CDR3 size: 15 residues. The CDR3 DNA sequence: TGTGCCAGCAGCCTAGGCGGGGGGCGGACAGATACGCAGTATTTT. It translates to CASSLGGGRTDTQYF.

This clone was observed a few times. The genes are TRBV7-2 and TRBJ2-7; no definite D call. Germline lookup yields CDR1 SGHTA and CDR2 FQGNSA. V was pared by 7 bases and J by 3 bases, with 16 bases between. This CDR3 comprises 14 residues. In DNA, the CDR3 is TGTGCCAGCACCTCGACTGCGATAAACTACGAGCAGTACTTC. Its translation: CASTSTAINYEQYF.

The rearrangement joins TRBV28 to TRBJ2-6; D is ambiguous. The CDR3 runs to 13 residues. Trimming pared 8 bases from V and 2 bases from J, leaving 7 bases between. CDR1 is MDHEN and CDR2 is SYDVKM in the germline V gene. Written as DNA, the CDR3 is TGTGCCAGCTTGTCCGCTGGGGCCAACGTCCTGACTTTC. It yields the protein CASLSAGANVLTF.